A single sample is the source of the 28 T cell receptor beta chains below, sequenced in a study of T-cell memory formation after mild COVID-19. TCRdb re-derived calls from the 5' RACE reads in MiXCR, one entry per CDR3 protein. The sample gives 220,000 or so distinct CDR3 sequences, over 9.5% of which show up once; around 3.3% is in the top ten. The source material was PBMCs or a T cell subset sorted from them (not recorded which). The source of these receptors is a man between 18 and 35 years old who had mild COVID-19 (a few samples of this study predate the infection). Cell type and time point are not known.

This chain connects TRBV5-1 to TRBJ2-3; no firm D call. This CDR3 has 15 amino acids. Germline assignment: CDR1 SGHRS and CDR2 YFSETQ. V lost 5 bases and J 4 bases, leaving 17 bases between the germline ends. This chain's CDR3 is CASRSSVILADTQYF. CDR3 in DNA: TGCGCCAGCAGGTCATCTGTTATTTTAGCAGATACGCAGTATTTT.

This clonotype came up a few times. One junction end disagrees with the germline gene, perhaps due to a read error. This chain connects TRBV4-2 to TRBJ2-1, with TRBD2 as a possible D gene (5 bases). This CDR3 region has 15 residues. CDR1 and CDR2 (germline): LGHNA, YNFKEQ. The CDR3 protein is CASTQSGGPYNEQFF. The CDR3 DNA sequence: TGTGCCAGCACCCAATCCGGCGGGCCCTACAATGAGCAGTTCTTC.

This clonotype was seen ten or more times. The V gene is TRBV4-1, the J gene TRBJ2-3; D possibly corresponds to TRBD2 (6 bases). The CDR3 spans 16 residues. V was cut by 0 bases and J by 2 bases, with 12 bases left in between. Germline V gene data show CDR1 as MGHRA and CDR2 as YSYEKL. The CDR3 region is CASSQEAGPNTDTQYF. The DNA for the CDR3 is TGCGCCAGCAGCCAAGAGGCGGGGCCCAACACAGATACGCAGTATTTT.

The V call is TRBV4-2, the J call TRBJ2-6; TRBD1 might be the D (5 bases). V gave up 0 bases and J gave up 0 bases, with 21 bases separating them. CDR1 is LGHNA, CDR2 YNFKEQ, per germline. CDR3 size: 21 residues. The DNA of the CDR3 is TGTGCCAGCAGCCAAGATTGGGCCTCGACAGCCCCCGCCTCTGGGGCCAACGTCCTGACTTTC. Protein product: CASSQDWASTAPASGANVLTF.

The table lists this clonotype with a few counts. In DNA, the CDR3 is TGTGCCGCCTGGGACCGGGACGGAAATTCACCCCTCCACTTT. This sequence encodes CAAWDRDGNSPLHF. This chain connects TRBV10-3 to TRBJ1-6; D is perhaps TRBD1 (5 bases). Germline V gene sequence: CDR1 ENHRY, CDR2 SYGVKD. The CDR3 runs 14 residues. Trimming took 11 bases from V and 7 from J, leaving 18 bases between them.

This clonotype was observed a few times. The genes are TRBV3-1 and TRBJ1-2; unclear D gene. Deletions cut 1 base from V and 10 bases from J, with 13 bases between. The length of the CDR3 is 13 residues. Germline CDR1 and CDR2: LGHDT and YNNKEL (reference sequence). CDR3 sequence (DNA): TGTGCCAGCAGCCAAGGGCAGAGCGCGGTCTACACCTTC. The encoded protein is CASSQGQSAVYTF.

This clonotype came up a few times. V is TRBV6-2 or TRBV6-3 and J is TRBJ2-5; D ambiguous. Germline V gene lookup returns CDR1 MNHEY and CDR2 SVGEGT. This CDR3 has 14 amino acids. V dropped 1 base and J dropped 3 bases, with 9 bases sitting between them. The CDR3 sequence: CASSYFSAEETQYF. As DNA, the CDR3 is TGTGCCAGCAGTTACTTCTCGGCGGAAGAGACCCAGTACTTC.

The gene calls are TRBV27 and TRBJ2-1; the D call may be TRBD1 or TRBD2 (5 bases each). The germline CDR1 and CDR2 sequences are MNHEY and SMNVEV (reference sequence). With 5 bases removed from V and 2 bases from J, the gap between germline ends came to 16 bases. The CDR3 length is 16 residues. The CDR3 coding sequence is TGTGCCAGCAGTGGGGCGGGTGGAAGTGCCTACAATGAGCAGTTCTTC. Residues: CASSGAGGSAYNEQFF.

Ten or more counts support this clonotype. The chain uses TRBV7-2 and TRBJ2-7, with a possible D match to TRBD2 (7 bases). Germline V gives CDR1 SGHTA, CDR2 FQGNSA. The CDR3 spans 14 residues. V lost 1 base and J 6 bases, leaving 13 bases between the germline ends. The CDR3 loop reads CASSLVKGGREQYV. The CDR3 coding sequence is TGTGCCAGCAGCTTAGTAAAGGGGGGGCGCGAGCAGTACGTC.

As for this clonotype: The conserved phenylalanine or tryptophan is not found at the CDR3 terminus, so this likely reflects a read error. This chain joins TRBV7-3 and TRBJ2-1, with D tentatively TRBD2 (7 bases). Germline V gene sequence: CDR1 SGHTA, CDR2 FQGTGA. The CDR3 runs to 15 residues. V was clipped by 3 bases and J by 3 bases, with 12 bases between them. CDR3 sequence reads: CASSFSGGLYNEQFL. The CDR3 nucleotides are TGTGCCAGCAGCTTCTCCGGGGGGCTCTACAATGAGCAGTTCTTA.

This clonotype was recorded many times. The chain joins TRBV20-1 to TRBJ2-3; 9 bases fit TRBD2. Losses at the gene ends were 5 bases for V and 5 bases for J; bases not matched to a gene: 11. CDR1 is DFQATT, CDR2 SNEGSKA, per germline (reference sequence). The CDR3 totals 15 residues. The CDR3 here is CSAPPVAGVGDTQYF. In DNA, the CDR3 is TGCAGTGCTCCCCCTGTAGCGGGGGTCGGAGATACGCAGTATTTT.

This clonotype was counted only a few times. One end of the junction is discordant with germline, which a read error may explain. The CDR3 region is CASSLGILIDEAFF. In DNA form, the CDR3 reads TGTGCCAGCAGCTTAGGGATTTTGATCGATGAAGCTTTCTTC. The V and J genes are TRBV7-2 and TRBJ1-1; the D is unclear. The V gene's germline CDR1 is SGHTA and CDR2 FQGNSA. The CDR3 is 14 amino acids.

This clonotype was counted a few times. The chain links TRBV20-1 to TRBJ1-1; a weak D match, TRBD1 (6 bases). The ends were cut back, 6 bases at V and 4 bases at J, with 15 bases in the middle. The CDR3 spans 13 residues. In germline, CDR1 is DFQATT, CDR2 SNEGSKA (reference sequence). The CDR3 is CSAYREGRTEAFF. DNA for the CDR3: TGCAGTGCCTACAGGGAGGGTCGCACTGAAGCTTTCTTT.

This clonotype was counted only a few times. J is TRBJ1-1 and V is TRBV5-6; tentative D call: TRBD1 (5 bases). The CDR3 sequence is 15 residues long. Germline CDR1 SGHDT, CDR2 YYEEEE. V was trimmed by 5 bases and J by 1 base, leaving 15 bases between them. The chain's CDR3 is CASRGGFPSNTEAFF. The CDR3 DNA is TGTGCCAGCAGGGGGGGTTTCCCGTCGAACACTGAAGCTTTCTTT.

This clonotype has just a few counts. This sequence joins TRBV18 and TRBJ2-5; D gene unclear. V lost 0 bases and J lost 5, with 13 bases in between. CDR3 size: 15 residues. CDR1 is KGHSH and CDR2 is LQKENI in the germline V gene. The CDR3 DNA reads as TGTGCCAGCTCACCACCCGGACCCCTGAGGGAGACCCAGTACTTC. Translation: CASSPPGPLRETQYF.

V and J are TRBV24-1 and TRBJ2-5; the match to TRBD2 covers 8 bases. The junction had 6 bases not matched to a gene; V was cut back by 3 bases and J by 1 base. CDR3 length: 16 amino acids. The V gene's germline CDR1 is KGHDR and CDR2 SFDVKD. Here the CDR3 DNA reads TGTGCCACCAGTGATGAATACGGGGGGGCCCAAGAGACCCAGTACTTC. As protein: CATSDEYGGAQETQYF.

The genes are TRBV7-6 and TRBJ1-5, with D maybe TRBD1 (6 bases). CDR1 is SGHVS and CDR2 is FNYEAQ in the germline V gene. Trimming left V 4 bases short and J 2 bases short, with 15 bases between. This CDR3 contains 16 residues. The CDR3 bases are TGTGCCAGCAGCTCCGACAGAGCAGGGGGCAATCAGCCCCAGCATTTT. This sequence encodes CASSSDRAGGNQPQHF.

A few counts support this clonotype. This chain joins TRBV19 and TRBJ1-1, with a tentative D call TRBD1 (6 bases). With 9 bases removed from V and 5 bases from J, the gap between germline ends came to 19 bases. Per the germline V gene, CDR1 is LNHDA and CDR2 is SQIVND (reference sequence). The CDR3 runs 14 residues. CDR3 bases: TGTGCCAGCACCAGGAGCAGGGGAGGTACTGAAGCTTTCTTT. Translating it yields CASTRSRGGTEAFF.

This clonotype was detected only a few times. The chain combines TRBV5-5 with TRBJ2-5; weak D call: TRBD1 (6 bases). The V end was cut by 1 base, the J end by 2 bases, with 15 bases between. Germline CDR1 reads SGHKS; CDR2 reads YYEKEE (reference sequence). The CDR3 spans 16 residues. CDR3 region: CASSLSPGAKQETQYF. The CDR3 nucleotides read TGTGCCAGCAGCTTGAGCCCAGGGGCCAAACAAGAGACCCAGTACTTC.

This chain links TRBV6-5 with TRBJ1-6; D not resolved. Germline assignment: CDR1 MNHEY and CDR2 SVGAGI. CDR3 length: 13 residues. Trimming stripped 0 bases from V and 15 bases from J, with 12 bases between. The CDR3 DNA is TGTGCCAGCAGTTACTCCCCCTCAATACGCCTCCACTTT. This encodes CASSYSPSIRLHF.

In DNA, the CDR3 is TGCGCCAGCAGCTTGGCCGGGGGGGAATACACCTTC. It codes for CASSLAGGEYTF. The chain employs TRBV5-1 and TRBJ1-2; weak D call: TRBD1 (5 bases). The CDR3 has 12 residues. With 0 bases removed from V and 11 bases from J, the gap between germline ends came to 11 bases. Germline loops: CDR1 SGHRS, CDR2 YFSETQ.

This clonotype was counted at least ten times. This chain uses TRBV5-1 with TRBJ2-5; 7 bases are shared with TRBD1. CDR1 is SGHRS and CDR2 is YFSETQ in the germline V gene. V shed 4 bases, J shed 4 bases, and the junction held 7 bases outside the gene matches. There are 14 residues in the CDR3. The CDR3 spells CASSSDRVGETQYF. In DNA, the CDR3 is TGCGCCAGCAGCAGCGACAGGGTTGGAGAGACCCAGTACTTC.

This clonotype was observed many times. The chain couples TRBV29-1 to TRBJ2-3, with TRBD1 matching over 9 bases. Trimming removed 1 base from V and 4 bases from J; junction bases left unmatched: 0. CDR3 size: 13 residues. Germline CDR1 SQVTM, CDR2 ANQGSEA. The CDR3 loop reads CSVEGQGADTQYF. In nucleotides, the CDR3 is TGCAGCGTTGAAGGACAGGGGGCAGATACGCAGTATTTT.

The V call is TRBV18, the J call TRBJ2-7; either TRBD1 or TRBD2 may supply D (5 bases each). With 6 bases removed from V and 7 bases from J, the gap between germline ends came to 19 bases. Germline-derived CDR1 and CDR2 are KGHSH and LQKENI. This CDR3 region has 14 residues. The CDR3 DNA sequence: TGTGCCAGCTCTCCGAACCCGGGGACGAATGAGCAGTACTTC. It yields the protein CASSPNPGTNEQYF.

This clonotype showed up many times. This chain links TRBV6-2 or TRBV6-3 with TRBJ1-5, with D unresolved. This CDR3 contains 11 residues. Germline CDR1 reads MNHEY; CDR2 reads SVGEGT. V was cut by 6 bases and J by 3 bases, with 3 bases left in between. The CDR3 region is CASSPNQPQHF. The DNA of the CDR3 is TGTGCCAGCAGCCCCAATCAGCCCCAGCATTTT.

A remark on this clonotype: The CDR3 ends on some other residue instead of the conserved phenylalanine or tryptophan, so this is likely a read error. The chain couples TRBV24-1 to TRBJ1-1, with D tentatively TRBD1 (6 bases). Per the germline V gene, CDR1 is KGHDR and CDR2 is SFDVKD. The CDR3 is 13 residues long. With 5 bases removed from V and 5 bases from J, the gap between germline ends came to 11 bases. The CDR3 loop is CATSAGAYTEAFS. The CDR3 DNA is TGTGCCACCAGTGCAGGGGCGTATACTGAAGCTTTCTCT.

In this sample, this clonotype turned up many times. The V and J genes are TRBV4-1 and TRBJ1-1; D perhaps matches TRBD1 (6 bases). Trimming took off 1 base at V and 4 bases at J, with 13 bases between the two ends. This CDR3 contains 15 residues. Germline CDR1 MGHRA, CDR2 YSYEKL. For the CDR3, the DNA is TGCGCCAGCAGCCAAGGTGTGCCAGGGGTCACTGAAGCTTTCTTT. Its translation: CASSQGVPGVTEAFF.

This clonotype has a count of ten or more. V and J are TRBV5-1 and TRBJ1-1; D gene ambiguous. There are 16 residues in the CDR3. Germline V gene lookup returns CDR1 SGHRS and CDR2 YFSETQ. V lost 0 bases and J lost 1, with 13 bases in between. The CDR3 DNA sequence: TGCGCCAGCAGCTTGGGGGCAGCGGTCGCGAACACTGAAGCTTTCTTT. Encoded protein: CASSLGAAVANTEAFF.